Below are 30 T cell receptor beta chains sequenced from a single sample in a study of regulatory T cells in long-lasting Graves disease. In building TCR beta libraries, iRepertoire HTBI primers were used together with Arm-PCR of CDR3 regions. TCRdb used MiXCR to reprocess the multiplex PCR reads, holding one entry per CDR3 protein. The sample has 500,000 or so distinct CDR3 sequences, about 17% seen once. Described time point: newly diagnosed GD, antithyroid drugs for less than 3 months. The TCR library was prepared using RNA isolated from PBMCs. The data were also submitted as part of a second study, on T cells in Graves' hyperthyroidism and ophthalmopathy.

The specimen comprised peripheral blood mononuclear cells (PBMCs), sampled at new diagnosis, from a patient treated with antithyroid drugs. The receptors shown here come from a man aged 35-49 years with Graves disease.

The chain combines TRBV27 with TRBJ2-3; D possibly corresponds to TRBD1 (5 bases). The CDR3 runs 16 residues. The V and J ends lost 2 bases and 0 bases respectively, with 12 bases between them. Germline CDR1 is MNHEY and CDR2 is SMNVEV (reference sequence). The chain's CDR3 is CASSLRQIPSTDTQYF. The CDR3 nucleotides are TGTGCCAGCAGTTTACGACAGATTCCTAGCACAGATACGCAGTATTTT.

The chain has TRBV4-1 and TRBJ2-5, with TRBD2 matching over 7 bases. The junction had 14 bases not matched to a gene; V was cut back by 6 bases and J by 1 base. This CDR3 has 17 residues. CDR1 is MGHRA and CDR2 is YSYEKL in the germline V gene. In DNA, the CDR3 is TGCGCCAGCAGGCAGAGAGTCCTAGCGGAGAGCCAAGAGACCCAGTACTTC. Its protein product is CASRQRVLAESQETQYF.

This clonotype was recorded at least ten times. The rearrangement joins TRBV2 to TRBJ2-1; the D call may be TRBD1 or TRBD2 (6 bases each). V gave up 2 bases and J gave up 7 bases, with 15 bases separating them. This CDR3 has 15 amino acids. Germline CDR1 SNHLY, CDR2 FYNNEI. The CDR3, as DNA: TGTGCCAGCAGTGAATCTATACCGGGGGCAAATGAGCAGTTCTTC. This encodes CASSESIPGANEQFF.

There are a few counts of this clonotype. The chain links TRBV5-6 to TRBJ2-7; TRBD2 matches 8 bases. V trimming: 4 bases; J trimming: 2 bases; junction bases outside the gene matches: 5. The CDR3 totals 14 residues. The germline V gene has CDR1 SGHDT and CDR2 YYEEEE. CDR3 DNA: TGTGCCAGCAGCCAGCGGGAGCGGCCCTACGAGCAGTACTTC. As protein: CASSQRERPYEQYF.

This clonotype has a count of ten or more. The chain is built from TRBV6-1 and TRBJ2-7, with D possibly TRBD1 on 6 matching bases. The CDR3 is 13 residues long. V dropped 6 bases and J dropped 0 bases, with 9 bases sitting between them. From germline, CDR1 is MNHNS and CDR2 SASEGT. Here the CDR3 reads CASRPGVSYEQYF. The CDR3 region has the DNA TGTGCCAGCAGACCAGGGGTCTCCTACGAGCAGTACTTC.

The CDR3 spells CATRQGVNEQFF. The CDR3, as DNA: TGTGCCACCCGTCAAGGGGTTAATGAGCAGTTCTTC. This chain connects TRBV27 to TRBJ2-1; D is possibly TRBD1 (5 bases). V was trimmed by 10 bases and J by 7 bases, leaving 14 bases between them. The CDR3 runs to 12 residues. Germline CDR1 MNHEY, CDR2 SMNVEV (reference sequence).

This clonotype has a handful of counts. The V call is TRBV9, the J call TRBJ2-7; perhaps TRBD1 as D (5 bases). Germline CDR1 and CDR2: SGDLS and YYNGEE. V was shortened by 1 base and J by 6 bases, with 17 bases between the two germline ends. The CDR3 has 15 amino acids. DNA of the CDR3: TGTGCCAGCAGCGTACAACCCCGACCAGGGTCCGAGCAGTACTTC. Residues: CASSVQPRPGSEQYF. Together with reference TRBV9 and TRBJ2-7, the CDR3 gives the full variable domain: DSGVTQTPKHLITATGQRVTLRCSPRSGDLSVYWYQQSLDQGLQFLIQYYNGEERAKGNILERFSAQQFPDLHSELNLSSLELGDSALYFCASSVQPRPGSEQYFGPGTRLTVT.

V is TRBV2 and J is TRBJ2-5, with D perhaps matching TRBD1 or TRBD2 (7 bases each). This CDR3 is built from 17 residues. V gave up 6 bases and J gave up 2 bases, with 22 bases separating them. Per germline, CDR1 SNHLY and CDR2 FYNNEI. CDR3 DNA sequence: TGTGCCAGCAGGAGGGAGGGACAGATACTACTTCAAGAGACCCAGTACTTC. It specifies CASRREGQILLQETQYF.

This clonotype came up many times. The chain employs TRBV7-2 and TRBJ2-1; TRBD2 matches at 7 bases. Germline CDR1 SGHTA, CDR2 FQGNSA. V trimming: 6 bases; J trimming: 4 bases; junction bases outside the gene matches: 6. The CDR3 is made up of 14 amino acids. Written as DNA, the CDR3 is TGTGCCAGCAGGCTAGCGGCTCAGTACAATGAGCAGTTCTTC. This sequence encodes CASRLAAQYNEQFF.

This clonotype has more than one count but fewer than ten. This rearrangement joins TRBV7-9 to TRBJ2-5; D ambiguous. CDR3 length equals 11 residues. V was cut by 2 bases and J by 8 bases, with 6 bases left in between. CDR1 is SEHNR and CDR2 is FQNEAQ in the germline V gene (reference sequence). The CDR3 sequence: CASSLTRTQYF. Here the CDR3 DNA reads TGTGCCAGCAGCTTAACCAGAACCCAGTACTTC. The full variable domain, rest sourced from reference TRBV7-9 and TRBJ2-5, is DTGVSQNPRHKITKRGQNVTFRCDPISEHNRLYWYRQTLGQGPEFLTYFQNEAQLEKSRLLSDRFSAERPKGSFSTLEIQRTEQGDSAMYLCASSLTRTQYFGPGTRLLVL.

This clonotype was seen at least ten times. V usage is TRBV10-2 and J usage is TRBJ2-1; D is unresolved. CDR3 length equals 16 residues. Germline CDR1 reads WSHSY; CDR2 reads SAAADI. V was cut by 2 bases and J by 3 bases, with 14 bases left in between. CDR3: CASSELGPRFYNEQFF. The CDR3 coding sequence is TGCGCCAGCAGTGAGCTAGGCCCTAGGTTCTACAATGAGCAGTTCTTC.

This clonotype has at least ten counts. V usage is TRBV20-1 and J usage is TRBJ2-5; the D gene is possibly TRBD2 (5 bases). The length of the CDR3 is 14 residues. V was shortened by 0 bases and J by 3 bases, with 11 bases between the two germline ends. The germline CDR1 and CDR2 sequences are DFQATT and SNEGSKA (reference sequence). CDR3 in DNA: TGCAGTGCTAGAGATAGGAAGCGGAAAGAGACCCAGTACTTC. Protein: CSARDRKRKETQYF.

There are a few counts of this clonotype. This chain links TRBV28 with TRBJ2-1; 9 nucleotides align to TRBD2. Germline lookup yields CDR1 MDHEN and CDR2 SYDVKM. The CDR3 loop spans 13 amino acids. Trimming cost V 2 bases and J 13 bases; bases outside gene matches: 6. Here the CDR3 reads CASSLPSSGTQFF. CDR3 in DNA: TGTGCCAGCAGTTTACCCTCTAGCGGGACACAGTTCTTC.

The chain is built from TRBV14 and TRBJ2-3; the match to TRBD2 covers 9 bases. V shed 2 bases, J shed 7 bases, and the junction held 13 bases outside the gene matches. CDR1 SGHDN and CDR2 FVKESK come from the germline V gene. The length of the CDR3 is 17 residues. The CDR3 DNA sequence: TGTGCCAGCAGCCAACTCACTACTCTAGCGGGAATAAATACGCAGTATTTT. This sequence encodes CASSQLTTLAGINTQYF.

This clonotype showed up just a few times. V usage is TRBV27 and J usage is TRBJ2-7; maybe TRBD1 (6 bases). V shed 6 bases and J shed 7 bases, with 19 bases lying between them. Germline CDR1 and CDR2: MNHEY and SMNVEV (reference sequence). This CDR3 has 14 amino acids. CDR3 DNA: TGTGCCAGCAGCCCCTCGGACAGCACGGAAGAGCAGTACTTC. Its translation: CASSPSDSTEEQYF.

The V call is TRBV12-3 or TRBV12-4, the J call TRBJ2-3, with 9 bases lining up with TRBD2. Germline trimming cut 6 bases from V and 4 bases from J; bases unmatched to any gene: 8. The CDR3 sequence is 15 residues long. CDR3 DNA: TGTGCCAGCAGCCGTAGCGGACTAGCGTCAGATACGCAGTATTTT. Amino acids: CASSRSGLASDTQYF.

The table lists this clonotype with many counts. The chain links TRBV10-3 to TRBJ2-7; TRBD2 is a possible D gene (5 bases). This CDR3 has 13 amino acids. V was pared by 4 bases and J by 5 bases, with 12 bases between. The germline gives CDR1 ENHRY, CDR2 SYGVKD. As DNA, the CDR3 is TGTGCCATCAGTGGACTGGAGGTCAACGAGCAGTACTTC. Encoded protein: CAISGLEVNEQYF.

Many counts were recorded for this clonotype. Germline is not matched at one junction end, which may reflect a read error. The rearrangement joins TRBV5-1 to TRBJ1-5, with D uncertain. Germline CDR1 SGHRS, CDR2 YFSETQ. The CDR3 has 12 amino acids. The CDR3 DNA follows: TGTGCCAGCAGCTCTCTAAATCAGCCCCAGCATTTT. Its protein product is CASSSLNQPQHF.

The rearrangement uses TRBV27 and TRBJ2-5, with D maybe TRBD2 (6 bases). CDR3 length: 16 amino acids. In germline, CDR1 is MNHEY, CDR2 SMNVEV (reference sequence). Trimming removed 5 bases at V and 2 bases at J, with 18 bases between. The CDR3 DNA reads as TGTGCCAGCAGTCGTTGGTCGCGGGGCCGGCAAGAGACCCAGTACTTC. Encoded protein: CASSRWSRGRQETQYF.

Notes on this clonotype: A much larger clone lies one base from this, so it may be a read error. The DNA for the CDR3 is TGCAGTGCTAGAGATCGGCTAGCGGGAGTCAAGTACTACAATGAGCGGTTCTTC. It codes for CSARDRLAGVKYYNERFF. This chain uses TRBV20-1 with TRBJ2-5; TRBD2 matches 10 bases. The CDR3 length is 18 residues. Looked up from germline, CDR1 is DFQATT and CDR2 is SNEGSKA (reference sequence).

This clonotype was observed many times. The germline gene is not matched at one end of the junction; a read error may be the cause. The CDR3 reads CASSLAGGLYNEQFF. The CDR3 coding sequence is TGTGCCAGCAGTTTAGCGGGAGGCCTCTACAATGAGCAGTTCTTC. The chain employs TRBV5-1 and TRBJ2-1; 10 bases align to TRBD2. This CDR3 contains 15 residues. Germline V CDR1 and CDR2: SGHRS, YFSETQ.

This clonotype was seen a few times. The chain uses TRBV2 and TRBJ2-4, with D perhaps matching TRBD2 (6 bases). The V gene lost 8 bases and the J gene lost 10 bases, with 12 bases spanning the gap. Per germline, CDR1 SNHLY and CDR2 FYNNEI. The CDR3 length is 11 residues. The CDR3 DNA reads TGTGCCAGCCTCGGACGGGGGATTCAGTACTTC. It specifies CASLGRGIQYF.

This clonotype has only a few counts. This chain uses TRBV14 with TRBJ2-4; D remains unclear. This CDR3 comprises 13 residues. Germline V gene sequence: CDR1 SGHDN, CDR2 FVKESK. The ends were cut back, 4 bases at V and 2 bases at J, with 6 bases in the middle. CDR3 sequence (DNA): TGTGCCAGCAGCCCAACACCCAAAAACATTCAGTACTTC. Protein product: CASSPTPKNIQYF.

This clonotype appeared many times. This chain uses TRBV28 with TRBJ2-5; the D gene is possibly TRBD1 (5 bases). From germline, CDR1 is MDHEN and CDR2 SYDVKM. Between the trimmed V and J ends, which lost 4 bases and 1 base, there was a span of 16 bases. This CDR3 region has 16 residues. The CDR3 spells CASSSIRATAQETQYF. The CDR3 coding sequence is TGTGCCAGCAGTTCGATTCGCGCGACAGCCCAAGAGACCCAGTACTTC.

This clonotype was seen a few times. J is TRBJ2-2 and V is TRBV24-1; D is ambiguous. The V gene's germline CDR1 is KGHDR and CDR2 SFDVKD. The ends were cut back, 4 bases at V and 1 base at J, with 6 bases in the middle. CDR3 length: 14 amino acids. The CDR3 region is CATSEKGNTGELFF. CDR3 bases: TGTGCCACCAGTGAGAAGGGGAACACCGGGGAGCTGTTTTTT.

The sample holds many counts of this clonotype. The gene calls are TRBV5-6 and TRBJ1-5; no firm D call. CDR1 SGHDT and CDR2 YYEEEE come from the germline V gene. The CDR3 sequence is 15 residues long. The germline V and J ends were trimmed by 5 bases and 0 bases, with 12 bases remaining between them. The CDR3 DNA sequence: TGTGCCAGCAGTCAAGGCCTCTATAGCAATCAGCCCCAGCATTTT. Translation gives CASSQGLYSNQPQHF.

The chain combines TRBV20-1 with TRBJ2-1; D is perhaps TRBD2 (5 bases). The V gene's germline CDR1 is DFQATT and CDR2 SNEGSKA (reference sequence). The CDR3 is made up of 13 amino acids. V was clipped by 5 bases and J by 4 bases, with 12 bases between them. The CDR3 loop reads CSAPSTGYNEQFF. CDR3 DNA sequence: TGCAGTGCTCCCTCGACGGGATACAATGAGCAGTTCTTC.

At least ten counts were recorded for this clonotype. V is TRBV2 and J is TRBJ2-4; 8 bases map to TRBD2. The CDR3 sequence is 13 residues long. Germline CDR1 is SNHLY and CDR2 is FYNNEI. Unmatched junction bases numbered 5, after V lost 6 bases and J lost 7 bases. This CDR3 is CASSKGLGNIQYF. CDR3 nucleotides: TGTGCCAGCAGCAAGGGACTAGGTAACATTCAGTACTTC.

The table lists this clonotype with many counts. The chain employs TRBV3-1 and TRBJ2-4; D unresolved. Trimming took 0 bases from V and 9 from J, leaving 15 bases between them. This CDR3 comprises 15 residues. In germline, CDR1 is LGHDT, CDR2 YNNKEL (reference sequence). In DNA, the CDR3 is TGTGCCAGCAGCCAAGATCCGTCCCCGGGTCGCATTCAGTACTTC. Protein sequence: CASSQDPSPGRIQYF.

This clonotype was recorded at least ten times. The chain joins TRBV7-9 to TRBJ1-1, with 7 bases identical to TRBD1. CDR3 length: 15 amino acids. CDR1 and CDR2 from the germline V gene are SEHNR and FQNEAQ (reference sequence). V trimming: 5 bases; J trimming: 2 bases; junction bases outside the gene matches: 8. CDR3 in amino acids: CASSATGERNTEAFF. CDR3 DNA sequence: TGTGCCAGCAGCGCTACAGGGGAGCGAAACACTGAAGCTTTCTTT.